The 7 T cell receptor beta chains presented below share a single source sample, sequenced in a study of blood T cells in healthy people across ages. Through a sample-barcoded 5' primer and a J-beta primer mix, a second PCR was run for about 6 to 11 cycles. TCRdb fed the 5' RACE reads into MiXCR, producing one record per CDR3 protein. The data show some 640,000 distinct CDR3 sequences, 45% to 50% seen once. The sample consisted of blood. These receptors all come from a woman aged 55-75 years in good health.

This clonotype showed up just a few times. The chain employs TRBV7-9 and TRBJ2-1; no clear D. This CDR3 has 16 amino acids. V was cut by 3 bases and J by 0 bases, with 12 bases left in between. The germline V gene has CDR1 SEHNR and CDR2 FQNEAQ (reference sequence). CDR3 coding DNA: TGTGCCAGCAGCTTTTTCAGGACGAGCTCCTACAATGAGCAGTTCTTC. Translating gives CASSFFRTSSYNEQFF.

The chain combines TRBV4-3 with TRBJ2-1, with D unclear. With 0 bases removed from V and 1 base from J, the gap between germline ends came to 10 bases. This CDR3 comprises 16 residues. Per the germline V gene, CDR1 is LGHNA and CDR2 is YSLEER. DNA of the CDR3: TGCGCCAGCAGCCAAGATTACCAGCGTTCCTACAATGAGCAGTTCTTC. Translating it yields CASSQDYQRSYNEQFF.

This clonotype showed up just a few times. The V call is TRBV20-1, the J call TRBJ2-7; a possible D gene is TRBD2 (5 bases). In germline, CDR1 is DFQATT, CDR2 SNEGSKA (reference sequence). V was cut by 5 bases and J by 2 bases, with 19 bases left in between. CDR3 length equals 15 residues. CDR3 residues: CSAPDRRSEPYEQYF. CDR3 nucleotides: TGCAGTGCTCCAGACCGGAGGTCTGAGCCCTACGAGCAGTACTTC.

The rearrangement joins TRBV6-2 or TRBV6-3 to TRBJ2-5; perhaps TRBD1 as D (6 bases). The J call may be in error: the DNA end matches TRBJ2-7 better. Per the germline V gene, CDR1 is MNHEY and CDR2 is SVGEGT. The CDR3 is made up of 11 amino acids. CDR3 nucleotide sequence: TGTGCCAGCACTAGGGACAACGAGCAGTACTTC. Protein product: CASTRDNEQYF.

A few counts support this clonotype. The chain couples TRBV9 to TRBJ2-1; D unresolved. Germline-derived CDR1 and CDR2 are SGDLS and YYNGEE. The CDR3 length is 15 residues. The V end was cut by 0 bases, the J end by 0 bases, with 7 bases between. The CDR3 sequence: CASSVAGDSYNEQFF. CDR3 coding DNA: TGTGCCAGCAGCGTAGCTGGAGACTCCTACAATGAGCAGTTCTTC. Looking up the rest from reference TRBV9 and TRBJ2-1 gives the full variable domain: DSGVTQTPKHLITATGQRVTLRCSPRSGDLSVYWYQQSLDQGLQFLIQYYNGEERAKGNILERFSAQQFPDLHSELNLSSLELGDSALYFCASSVAGDSYNEQFFGPGTRLTVL.

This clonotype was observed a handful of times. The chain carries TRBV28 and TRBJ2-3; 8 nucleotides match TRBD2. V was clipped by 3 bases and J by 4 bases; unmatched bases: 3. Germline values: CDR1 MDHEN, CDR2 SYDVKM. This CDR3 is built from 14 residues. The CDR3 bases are TGTGCCAGCAGTTTTCGGGGGGGCCCAGATACGCAGTATTTT. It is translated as CASSFRGGPDTQYF.

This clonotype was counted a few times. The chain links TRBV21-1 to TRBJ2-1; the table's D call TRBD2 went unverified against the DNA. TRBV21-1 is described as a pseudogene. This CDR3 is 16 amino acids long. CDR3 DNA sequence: TGTGCCAGCAGCAAAGTATGGGTAGCGAAGAGTAATGAGCAGTTCTTC. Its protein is CASSKVWVAKSNEQFF.